The 29 T cell receptor beta chains below come from one sample, sequenced in a study of blood T cell repertoires in COVID-19. Assay used: immunoSEQ multiplex PCR; TCRdb lists only in-frame clones, some missing. This sample carries approximately 360,000 clones, roughly four fifths of them seen once, and the ten largest clones take approximately 4.7%. Sequenced material: PBMCs or T cells enriched from blood (not recorded which). The receptors come from a woman aged 50 to 60 who had recovered from COVID-19.

The chain uses TRBV4-2 and TRBJ1-4, with D tentatively TRBD1 (5 bases). This CDR3 has 16 amino acids. Germline-derived CDR1 and CDR2 are LGHNA and YNFKEQ. The V end lost 0 bases, the J end lost 1 base, and 9 bases lay between the germline ends. CDR3: CASSQDLGETNEKLFF. CDR3 DNA sequence: TGTGCCAGCAGCCAAGACTTAGGGGAAACTAATGAAAAACTGTTTTTT.

The chain joins TRBV4-1 to TRBJ1-4, with 8 bases matching TRBD1. CDR1 MGHRA and CDR2 YSYEKL come from the germline V gene. This CDR3 has 16 residues. V lost 0 bases and J lost 8; bases outside the gene matches: 8. The CDR3 DNA reads as TGCGCCAGCAGCCAAGAAGGAGGACAGGGATGGGAAAAACTGTTTTTT. Its translation is CASSQEGGQGWEKLFF.

The chain employs TRBV27 and TRBJ1-1, with 9 bases identical to TRBD1. J lost 7 bases, V lost 5 bases, and 5 bases had no gene match. The CDR3 totals 13 residues. Germline-derived CDR1 and CDR2 are MNHEY and SMNVEV (reference sequence). The CDR3 loop is CASSRTGAVEAFF. In DNA form, the CDR3 reads TGTGCCAGCAGTCGGACAGGGGCTGTTGAAGCTTTCTTT.

The V gene is TRBV4-1, the J gene TRBJ1-2; D is possibly TRBD1 (6 bases). Trimming took 0 bases from V and 7 from J, leaving 15 bases between them. The CDR3 loop spans 15 amino acids. Looked up from germline, CDR1 is MGHRA and CDR2 is YSYEKL. The CDR3 bases are TGCGCCAGCAGCCAAGACGGCCAGGGGATTTCTGGCTACACCTTC. Translation: CASSQDGQGISGYTF.

This clone was counted once. The gene calls are TRBV4-1 and TRBJ2-2; TRBD1 matches 11 bases. This CDR3 is 18 amino acids long. Germline CDR1 reads MGHRA; CDR2 reads YSYEKL. With 0 bases clipped from V and 5 bases from J, the junction kept 8 bases outside the gene matches. This CDR3 is CASSQDGQGASRTGELFF. CDR3 DNA: TGCGCCAGCAGCCAAGATGGACAGGGGGCAAGTAGGACCGGGGAGCTGTTTTTT.

The CDR3 sequence is CATSRATGALHF. In DNA, the CDR3 is TGTGCCACCAGCAGAGCTACAGGGGCACTCCACTTT. The chain combines TRBV15 with TRBJ1-6; 7 bases align to TRBD1. This CDR3 spans 12 amino acids. Germline lookup yields CDR1 LNHNV and CDR2 YYDKDF (reference sequence). V lost 1 base to trimming and J lost 16 bases; unmatched junction nucleotides: 4.

V usage is TRBV7-2 and J usage is TRBJ1-1, with unresolved D. The V end was cut by 5 bases, the J end by 1 base, with 11 bases between. The length of the CDR3 is 14 residues. CDR1 and CDR2 from the germline V gene are SGHTA and FQGNSA. The CDR3 spells CASSRPGSNTEAFF. The CDR3 coding sequence is TGTGCCAGCAGCCGCCCGGGGTCGAACACTGAAGCTTTCTTT.

This clone was recorded once. The V gene is TRBV3-1 (or the pseudogene TRBV3-2), the J gene TRBJ2-7; 8 bases line up with TRBD2. V was pared by 1 base and J by 3 bases, with 5 bases of the junction left unmatched. Germline CDR1 and CDR2: LGHDT and YNNKEL (reference sequence). The CDR3 extends over 15 amino acids. CDR3 sequence reads: CASSQGRGAHYEQYF. The DNA for the CDR3 is TGTGCCAGCAGCCAAGGGCGGGGGGCCCACTACGAGCAGTACTTC.

The chain employs TRBV2 and TRBJ1-2; D may be TRBD1 (5 bases). The CDR3 loop spans 13 amino acids. CDR1 is SNHLY and CDR2 is FYNNEI in the germline V gene. Trimming removed 5 bases from V and 6 bases from J, with 13 bases in between. DNA of the CDR3: TGTGCCAGCAGTCCTCAACCCAGGGATGGCTACACCTTC. Its translation is CASSPQPRDGYTF.

This chain joins TRBV29-1 and TRBJ1-2; TRBD1 aligns across 12 bases. CDR1 is SQVTM, CDR2 ANQGSEA, per germline. Trimming removed 8 bases from V and 5 bases from J; junction bases left unmatched: 12. This CDR3 comprises 15 residues. CDR3 loop: CSHRGTGGEPYGYTF. The CDR3 bases are TGCAGCCACAGGGGGACAGGGGGCGAACCTTATGGCTACACCTTC.

Details on this clone: A junction end diverges from the germline sequence, so it may reflect a read error. The same CDR3 can be traced to other DNA sequences in this sample. The V gene is TRBV5-1, the J gene TRBJ2-1; D gene uncertain. Germline assignment: CDR1 SGHRS and CDR2 YFSETQ. This CDR3 is built from 16 residues. CDR3 sequence reads: CASRLATSLLYNEQFF. The CDR3 DNA is TGCGCCAGCAGATTGGCTACCTCACTCCTTTACAATGAGCAGTTCTTC.

This clone came up a few times. This chain joins TRBV5-4 and TRBJ2-1; D is undetermined. The CDR3 extends over 13 amino acids. The germline V gene encodes CDR1 SGHNT and CDR2 YYREEE (reference sequence). The V gene lost 0 bases and the J gene lost 8 bases, with 9 bases spanning the gap. CDR3 amino acids: CASSLGSLDEQFF. In DNA form, the CDR3 reads TGTGCCAGCAGCTTGGGCTCCCTAGATGAGCAGTTCTTC.

This chain joins TRBV30 and TRBJ2-7; 8 bases fit TRBD2. The CDR3 extends over 15 amino acids. The J segment lost 8 bases and the V segment lost 4 bases, leaving 16 bases of the junction unmatched. Germline V gene sequence: CDR1 GTSNPN, CDR2 SVGIG (reference sequence). The CDR3 coding sequence is TGTGCCTGGACCAATCGGGGACTAGTTGGTGCGCAGCAGTACTTC. Translated, it gives CAWTNRGLVGAQQYF.

The V call is TRBV27, the J call TRBJ1-1; D not resolved. The germline V gene encodes CDR1 MNHEY and CDR2 SMNVEV (reference sequence). The germline V and J ends were trimmed by 3 bases and 1 base, with 6 bases remaining between them. This CDR3 comprises 13 residues. The CDR3 region is CASSFQKNTEAFF. The DNA of the CDR3 is TGTGCCAGCAGTTTTCAGAAGAACACTGAAGCTTTCTTT.

This clone was seen only once. This rearrangement joins TRBV4-2 to TRBJ2-5, with D possibly being TRBD2 (6 bases). Trimming pared 4 bases from V and 1 base from J, leaving 13 bases between. This CDR3 region has 15 residues. Germline loops: CDR1 LGHNA, CDR2 YNFKEQ. The CDR3 sequence: CASSPRDSPQETQYF. The CDR3 DNA sequence: TGTGCCAGCAGCCCCCGGGACTCGCCCCAAGAGACCCAGTACTTC.

The CDR3 sequence is CAWSRGQPEKLFF. In DNA, the CDR3 is TGTGCCTGGAGCAGAGGACAGCCTGAAAAACTGTTTTTT. The V call is TRBV30, the J call TRBJ1-4; maybe TRBD1 (6 bases). The CDR3 totals 13 residues. Germline lookup yields CDR1 GTSNPN and CDR2 SVGIG (reference sequence). Trimming took 3 bases from V and 7 from J, leaving 12 bases between them. Using reference TRBV30 and TRBJ1-4 for the parts outside the CDR3, the full variable domain is SQTIHQWPATLVQPVGSPLSLECTVEGTSNPNLYWYRQAAGRGLQLLFYSVGIGQISSEVPQNLSASRPQDRQFILSSKKLLLSDSGFYLCAWSRGQPEKLFFGSGTQLSVL.

The V call is TRBV18, the J call TRBJ1-2; 7 bases line up with TRBD1. From germline, CDR1 is KGHSH and CDR2 LQKENI. CDR3 length equals 14 residues. Losses at the gene ends were 3 bases for V and 4 bases for J; bases not matched to a gene: 5. CDR3 in DNA: TGTGCCAGCTCACCGGGACAGCAGATCTATGGCTACACCTTC. Protein: CASSPGQQIYGYTF.

This clone was found a few times. The chain combines TRBV5-1 with TRBJ1-4, with D uncertain. The CDR3 spans 14 residues. The V and J ends lost 3 bases and 5 bases respectively, with 11 bases between them. Per the germline V gene, CDR1 is SGHRS and CDR2 is YFSETQ. CDR3 amino acids: CASSSGGWNEKLFF. In DNA form, the CDR3 reads TGCGCCAGCAGCTCGGGAGGGTGGAATGAAAAACTGTTTTTT. Full variable domain (rest looked up from reference TRBV5-1 and TRBJ1-4): KAGVTQTPRYLIKTRGQQVTLSCSPISGHRSVSWYQQTPGQGLQFLFEYFSETQRNKGNFPGRFSGRQFSNSRSEMNVSTLELGDSALYLCASSSGGWNEKLFFGSGTQLSVL.

The chain has TRBV7-9 and TRBJ2-3; a weak D match, TRBD2 (7 bases). Germline V CDR1 and CDR2: SEHNR, FQNEAQ (reference sequence). V was shortened by 1 base and J by 0 bases, with 14 bases between the two germline ends. This CDR3 spans 17 amino acids. CDR3 DNA sequence: TGTGCCAGCAGCTTAGGTCCGGGGGGCGTGAGCACAGATACGCAGTATTTT. It translates to CASSLGPGGVSTDTQYF.

This sequence joins TRBV6-1 and TRBJ1-2; tentative D call: TRBD1 (6 bases). Per germline, CDR1 MNHNS and CDR2 SASEGT. The V end was cut by 1 base, the J end by 6 bases, with 9 bases between. The CDR3 runs to 13 residues. The CDR3 region has the DNA TGTGCCAGCAGTGAAGTTCAGGGGCATGGCTACACCTTC. It is translated as CASSEVQGHGYTF.

The chain uses TRBV5-5 and TRBJ2-1; possible D gene TRBD2, 6 bases. The germline V gene has CDR1 SGHKS and CDR2 YYEKEE (reference sequence). Trimming removed 0 bases at V and 9 bases at J, with 10 bases between. This CDR3 region has 13 residues. CDR3 loop: CASSLERGGEQFF. CDR3 sequence (DNA): TGTGCCAGCAGCTTGGAAAGGGGAGGTGAGCAGTTCTTC.

The gene calls are TRBV6-2 or TRBV6-3 and TRBJ1-2; TRBD1 aligns across 10 bases. CDR3 length: 16 amino acids. J lost 4 bases, V lost 6 bases, and 11 bases had no gene match. Germline V CDR1 and CDR2: MNHEY, SVGEGT. The DNA for the CDR3 is TGTGCCAGCAGCTCAACGGGACAGGGGCTTATCTATGGCTACACCTTC. Its translation: CASSSTGQGLIYGYTF.

This clone occurred once. The rearrangement links TRBV5-5 to TRBJ2-3, with a tentative D call TRBD2 (6 bases). This CDR3 is 15 amino acids long. Germline lookup yields CDR1 SGHKS and CDR2 YYEKEE (reference sequence). V lost 7 bases and J 3 bases, leaving 18 bases between the germline ends. Here the CDR3 DNA reads TGTGCCAGCTGCGTTGAATTTGGGGGGACAGATACGCAGTATTTT. This encodes CASCVEFGGTDTQYF.

The genes are TRBV13 and TRBJ1-2; D may be TRBD1 (5 bases). The ends were cut back, 2 bases at V and 7 bases at J, with 11 bases in the middle. The CDR3 length is 13 residues. Germline CDR1 is PRHDT and CDR2 is FYEKMQ (reference sequence). Here the CDR3 DNA reads TGTGCCAGCAGCTTAAAGGGGTGGGGTGGCTACACCTTC. Its protein product is CASSLKGWGGYTF.

CDR3 nucleotides: TGCGCCAGCAGCTCAACCGGGACAGGGAACAATGAAAAACTGTTTTTT. Its protein product is CASSSTGTGNNEKLFF. The chain carries TRBV5-1 and TRBJ1-4; the match to TRBD1 covers 9 bases. J lost 5 bases, V lost 3 bases, and 8 bases had no gene match. Germline CDR1 and CDR2: SGHRS and YFSETQ. CDR3 length: 16 amino acids.

V and J are TRBV2 and TRBJ2-3; 14 nucleotides align to TRBD2. CDR3 length: 17 residues. The germline V gene encodes CDR1 SNHLY and CDR2 FYNNEI. Trimming removed 6 bases from V and 5 bases from J; junction bases left unmatched: 10. The CDR3 coding sequence is TGTGCCAGCAGACAAAGACTGGGACTAGCGGGAGTAGATACGCAGTATTTT. The encoded protein is CASRQRLGLAGVDTQYF.

The rearrangement uses TRBV7-2 and TRBJ2-5; no clear D gene. The CDR3 sequence is 14 residues long. V lost 5 bases to trimming and J lost 4 bases, with 14 bases between them. CDR1 and CDR2 from the germline V gene are SGHTA and FQGNSA. The CDR3 DNA is TGTGCCAGCAGCCCGTTGTTTACGGGAGAGACCCAGTACTTC. Its translation is CASSPLFTGETQYF.

The CDR3 here is CASSPGTGPYEQYF. Written as DNA, the CDR3 is TGTGCCAGCAGCCCCGGGACAGGTCCCTACGAGCAGTACTTC. The V call is TRBV11-3, the J call TRBJ2-7; 8 bases line up with TRBD1. This CDR3 spans 14 amino acids. Germline V CDR1 and CDR2: SGHNT, YENEEA. Trimming at V came to 5 bases and at J to 2 bases, leaving 5 bases not matched to a gene.

The V and J genes are TRBV11-3 and TRBJ1-1, with a tentative D call TRBD1 (6 bases). CDR3 length: 13 residues. In germline, CDR1 is SGHNT, CDR2 YENEEA. The V end was cut by 4 bases, the J end by 6 bases, with 12 bases between. The DNA for the CDR3 is TGTGCCAGCAGCTACAGGGACCGTCCTGAAGCTTTCTTT. Amino acid sequence: CASSYRDRPEAFF.